This TCR beta chain was captured by sequencing in a study of T cell responses to AZD1222 COVID-19 vaccine. Study summary: Analyses pooled second doses at about 4 or about 12 weeks. Whole-study results and caveats: Donor demographics were predominantly white British with a female majority; clonal diversity may be underestimated.

Regarding this clone: The target antigen is unknown.

With V trimmed by 0 bases and J by 3 bases, 2 bases remained unmatched. The CDR3 covers 15 residues. Germline V CDR1 and CDR2: SGHNT, YYREEE (reference sequence). Clones were sequenced by immunoSEQ multiplex PCR, and TCRdb holds only the in-frame ones, with some missing. This table has tens of thousands of clones, more than 80% appearing once. This TCR came from an adult in good health. The specimen was peripheral blood, collected on day 0 of AZD1222 vaccination. The chain joins TRBV5-4 to TRBJ1-2; 10 bases fit TRBD1. CDR3 sequence reads: CASSLGQGADYGYTF. CDR3 DNA sequence: TGTGCCAGCAGCTTGGGACAGGGGGCGGACTATGGCTACACCTTC.